Listed below are T cell receptor beta chains from one sample, sequenced in a study of blood T cell repertoires in COVID-19. Method: immunoSEQ multiplex PCR; TCRdb's copy keeps in-frame clones and lacks some. The data show fewer than 350,000 clones, 88% seen once. Input material: peripheral blood. All receptors come from a man younger than 30 with active or convalescent COVID-19. CDR3s include the opening cysteine and the closing phenylalanine or tryptophan. D genes are given only for firm matches. Clone size is given for some rows only: seen once, a few or many times, or a class if the clone is expanded.

j_call: TRBJ1-2
clone_size: .
d_call: .
v_call: TRBV27
cdr3_nt: TGTGCCAGCAGTTTAACGGGACTACTCTATGGCTACACCTTC
cdr3_aa: CASSLTGLLYGYTF

j_call: TRBJ2-1
clone_size: .
d_call: .
v_call: TRBV9
cdr3_nt: TGTGCCAGCAGCACCGCCGGGGGGCCTTTATATGAGCAGTTCTTC
cdr3_aa: CASSTAGGPLYEQFF

j_call: TRBJ1-1
clone_size: .
d_call: .
v_call: TRBV19
cdr3_nt: TGTGCCAGTAGTATAGATGACAGAATGATTTCAGGTTTCTTT
cdr3_aa: CASSIDDRMISGFF

j_call: TRBJ1-4
clone_size: .
d_call: TRBD1
v_call: TRBV18
cdr3_nt: TGTGCCAGCTCACCAGGGACAGGGGAGATACGACTGTTTTTT
cdr3_aa: CASSPGTGEIRLFF

j_call: TRBJ1-1
clone_size: few
d_call: .
v_call: TRBV29-1
cdr3_nt: TGCAGCGTTGTCTCTGGAAGGGGGGCTTTCTTT
cdr3_aa: CSVVSGRGAFF

j_call: TRBJ1-3
clone_size: .
d_call: TRBD1
v_call: TRBV9
cdr3_nt: TGTGCCAGCAGCGCGGAACAGGGGCTGGGAAACACCATATATTTT
cdr3_aa: CASSAEQGLGNTIYF

j_call: TRBJ2-3
clone_size: .
d_call: .
v_call: TRBV5-1
cdr3_nt: TGCGCCAGCAGCGACTCGGGGGATACGCAGTATTTT
cdr3_aa: CASSDSGDTQYF

j_call: TRBJ1-6
clone_size: many
d_call: .
v_call: TRBV6-6
cdr3_nt: TGTGCCAGCAGTCCGAGGACGACGGACTACTATAATTCACCCCTCCACTTT
cdr3_aa: CASSPRTTDYYNSPLHF

j_call: TRBJ1-2
clone_size: .
d_call: TRBD1
v_call: TRBV27
cdr3_nt: TGTGCCAGCAGAGATCAGGGGGCGCATGGCTACACCTTC
cdr3_aa: CASRDQGAHGYTF

j_call: TRBJ1-2
clone_size: .
d_call: .
v_call: TRBV9
cdr3_nt: TGTGCCAGCAGCCCAAACCACAGGGAAGGCTACACCTTC
cdr3_aa: CASSPNHREGYTF

j_call: TRBJ2-5
clone_size: once
d_call: .
v_call: TRBV4-1
cdr3_nt: TGCGCCAGCAGCTCAACCCCCCGGGACTTCCAAGAGACCCAGTACTTC
cdr3_aa: CASSSTPRDFQETQYF

j_call: TRBJ2-1
clone_size: .
d_call: .
v_call: TRBV27
cdr3_nt: TGTGCCAGCAGGGCGGGGTCCTACAATGAGCAGTTCTTC
cdr3_aa: CASRAGSYNEQFF

j_call: TRBJ2-7
clone_size: .
d_call: .
v_call: TRBV21-1
cdr3_nt: TGTGCCAGCAGCAAAATATCACAGGGGGGCGATTACGAGCAGTACTTC
cdr3_aa: CASSKISQGGDYEQYF

j_call: TRBJ2-7
clone_size: .
d_call: .
v_call: TRBV7-2
cdr3_nt: TGTGCCAGCAGCTTAGCCTGGCGGGGCTGGTCTTCCTACGAGCAGTACTTC
cdr3_aa: CASSLAWRGWSSYEQYF

j_call: TRBJ1-2
clone_size: .
d_call: TRBD1
v_call: TRBV10-3
cdr3_nt: TGTGCCATCAGTGAGACAGGGGGCAGTCATGGCTACACCTTC
cdr3_aa: CAISETGGSHGYTF

j_call: TRBJ2-7
clone_size: .
d_call: TRBD1
v_call: TRBV5-4
cdr3_nt: TGTGCCAGCAGCCGACAGGGACGACTTCGCTACGAGCAGTACTTC
cdr3_aa: CASSRQGRLRYEQYF

j_call: TRBJ2-1
clone_size: .
d_call: TRBD2
v_call: TRBV2
cdr3_nt: TGTGCCAGCAGTGTTTCGGGACTAGTCGGGGCTGAGCAGTTCTTC
cdr3_aa: CASSVSGLVGAEQFF

j_call: TRBJ2-2
clone_size: .
d_call: .
v_call: TRBV2
cdr3_nt: TGTGCCACCAGGACAGACCGCACCGGGGAGCTGTTTTTT
cdr3_aa: CATRTDRTGELFF

j_call: TRBJ2-5
clone_size: once
d_call: TRBD2
v_call: TRBV20-1
cdr3_nt: TGCAGTCAGCGGGGACAAGAGACCCAGTACTTC
cdr3_aa: CSQRGQETQYF

j_call: TRBJ1-5
clone_size: .
d_call: .
v_call: TRBV21-1
cdr3_nt: TGTGCCAGCAGCAAAGTGGGGGGGCGAATACATCAGCCCCAGCATTTT
cdr3_aa: CASSKVGGRIHQPQHF

j_call: TRBJ2-1
clone_size: .
d_call: .
v_call: TRBV5-1
cdr3_nt: TGCGCCAGCAGCTTGCCAGGGGACCGCAATGAGCAGTTCTTC
cdr3_aa: CASSLPGDRNEQFF

j_call: TRBJ1-2
clone_size: .
d_call: .
v_call: TRBV5-1
cdr3_nt: TGCGCCAGCAGGGACAGCGACTATGGCTACACCTTC
cdr3_aa: CASRDSDYGYTF

j_call: TRBJ2-3
clone_size: .
d_call: .
v_call: TRBV19
cdr3_nt: TGTGCCAGTAGTATGGAACAGTTCCCCACTAGCACAGATACGCAGTATTTT
cdr3_aa: CASSMEQFPTSTDTQYF

j_call: TRBJ1-5
clone_size: .
d_call: TRBD1
v_call: TRBV7-9
cdr3_nt: TGTGCCAGCCAGGGGGAGGGCAATCAGCCCCAGCATTTT
cdr3_aa: CASQGEGNQPQHF